Shown below are 7 T cell receptor beta chains from a single sample sequenced in a study of CD8+CD57+ T cells in acquired aplastic anemia. It was genomic DNA that served as the template for profiling TCR beta VDJ and CDR3. TCRdb re-called the reads with MiXCR, one entry per CDR3 protein. The table has about 420,000 distinct CDR3 sequences, just under 70% seen once. Sequencing used sorted CD4+, CD8+, or CD8+CD57+ T cells (not recorded which) from PBMCs. The receptor source for this set is a human donor in good health, serving as a control.

Points on this clonotype: Given a much more abundant clone one base away, this may be a read error. This chain uses TRBV6-6 with TRBJ1-5; 7 bases align to TRBD1. The germline V gene has CDR1 MNHNY and CDR2 SVGAGI (reference sequence). This CDR3 comprises 13 residues. The CDR3 sequence: CAGSRQGVQPQHF. CDR3 in DNA: TGTGCCGGCAGCAGGCAGGGGGTTCAGCCCCAGCATTTT.

Regarding this clonotype: One end of the junction does not line up with germline, which may come from a read error. The chain uses TRBV9 and TRBJ1-5; D gene ambiguous. CDR3 length: 15 amino acids. CDR1 and CDR2 (germline): SGDLS, YYNGEE. In DNA, the CDR3 is TGTGCCAGCAGTGTGCGGGGAGATAGCAATCGGCCCCAGCATTTT. Protein product: CASSVRGDSNRPQHF.

This clonotype was seen repeatedly, ten times or more. The V call is TRBV12-3 or TRBV12-4, the J call TRBJ2-3; D is undetermined. The V and J ends lost 1 base and 4 bases respectively, with 6 bases between them. The CDR3 is 13 amino acids. CDR3 amino acids: CASSLDWADTQYF. As DNA, the CDR3 is TGTGCCAGCAGTTTAGACTGGGCAGATACGCAGTATTTT.

About this clonotype: The junction does not match germline at one end; this may be a read error. The chain joins TRBV2 to TRBJ2-7; 8 bases fit TRBD2. From germline, CDR1 is SNHLY and CDR2 FYNNEI. This CDR3 spans 17 amino acids. DNA for the CDR3: TGTGCCAGGAGTGATGACCTAGCGGGTAACTTCTCCTACGAGCAGTACTTC. Translating it yields CARSDDLAGNFSYEQYF.

For this clonotype: An end of the junction does not agree with germline; a read error may underlie this. The J gene is TRBJ1-1, the V gene TRBV5-1; D perhaps matches TRBD1 (5 bases). CDR1 and CDR2 (germline): SGHRS, YFSETQ. CDR3 length equals 12 residues. This CDR3 is CASMGGAREGLF. The CDR3 coding sequence is TGCGCCAGCATGGGGGGTGCCCGGGAAGGTCTCTTT.

This clonotype has more than one count but fewer than ten. The CDR3 reads CASSGSVYEQYF. The CDR3 DNA reads TGTGCCAGTTCAGGTAGCGTCTACGAGCAGTACTTC. This chain uses TRBV14 with TRBJ2-7; weak D call: TRBD2 (5 bases). Per germline, CDR1 SGHDN and CDR2 FVKESK. The CDR3 extends over 12 amino acids. The V and J ends lost 9 bases and 3 bases respectively, with 12 bases between them.

This clonotype was seen a few times. The chain has TRBV20-1 and TRBJ2-1; 9 nucleotides agree with TRBD2. In germline, CDR1 is DFQATT, CDR2 SNEGSKA (reference sequence). This CDR3 is built from 17 residues. CDR3 bases: TGCAGCGTTAGGCCCCGGGGGGGTAGCGGGGGTTACAATGAGCAGTTCTTC. As protein: CSVRPRGGSGGYNEQFF.